This record concerns one TCR beta chain sequence. Those enrolled, adults aged 18 to 89 years, came from some 25 US areas. This entry belongs to a study of blood T cell repertoires in COVID-19. Germline lookup yields CDR1 SGHNT and CDR2 YYREEE (reference sequence). CDR3 length: 16 residues. After removal of 4 bases from V and 6 bases from J, the junction contained 11 bases not matched to a gene. Clones were read by immunoSEQ multiplex PCR, and TCRdb kept only the in-frame ones, dropping some. Of hundreds of thousands of clones listed, 90% are singletons. This chain links TRBV5-4 with TRBJ2-1; 9 nucleotides match TRBD2. This TCR was sampled from a man in his sixties who had recovered from COVID-19. Specimen: PBMCs or T cells enriched from blood (not recorded which). CDR3 DNA sequence: TGTGCCAGCAGCACCGCCCTAGCGGGGCACGCCAATGAGCAGTTCTTC. Its protein is CASSTALAGHANEQFF.